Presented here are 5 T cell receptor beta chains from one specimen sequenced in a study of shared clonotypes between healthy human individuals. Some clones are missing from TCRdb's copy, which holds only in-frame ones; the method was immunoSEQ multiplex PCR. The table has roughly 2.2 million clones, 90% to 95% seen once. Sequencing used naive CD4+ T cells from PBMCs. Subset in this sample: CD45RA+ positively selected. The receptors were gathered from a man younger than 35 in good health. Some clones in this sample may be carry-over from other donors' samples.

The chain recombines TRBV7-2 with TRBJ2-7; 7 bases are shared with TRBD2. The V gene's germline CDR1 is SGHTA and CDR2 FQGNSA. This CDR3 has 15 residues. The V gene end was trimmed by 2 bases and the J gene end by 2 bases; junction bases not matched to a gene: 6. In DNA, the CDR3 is TGTGCCAGCAGCTTACTCGCGGGGGTCACCTACGAGCAGTACTTC. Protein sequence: CASSLLAGVTYEQYF.

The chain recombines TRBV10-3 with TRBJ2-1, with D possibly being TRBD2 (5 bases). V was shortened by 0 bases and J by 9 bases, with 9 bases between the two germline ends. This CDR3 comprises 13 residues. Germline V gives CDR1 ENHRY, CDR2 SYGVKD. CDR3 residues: CAISESRAGEQFF. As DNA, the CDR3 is TGTGCCATCAGTGAGTCGAGGGCAGGTGAGCAGTTCTTC.

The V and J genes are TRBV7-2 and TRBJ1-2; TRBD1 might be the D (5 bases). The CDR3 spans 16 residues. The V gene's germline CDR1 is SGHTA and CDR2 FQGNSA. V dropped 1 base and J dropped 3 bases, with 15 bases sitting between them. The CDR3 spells CASSLGGGVVDYGYTF. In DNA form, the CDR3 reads TGTGCCAGCAGCTTAGGAGGAGGGGTTGTCGACTATGGCTACACCTTC.

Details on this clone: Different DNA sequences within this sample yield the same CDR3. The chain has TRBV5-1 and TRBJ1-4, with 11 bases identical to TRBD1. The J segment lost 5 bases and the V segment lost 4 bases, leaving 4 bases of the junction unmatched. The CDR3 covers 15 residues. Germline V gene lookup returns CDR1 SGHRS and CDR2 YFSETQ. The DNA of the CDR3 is TGCGCCAGCAGCCGAGGGACAGGGGGGAATGAAAAACTGTTTTTT. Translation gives CASSRGTGGNEKLFF.

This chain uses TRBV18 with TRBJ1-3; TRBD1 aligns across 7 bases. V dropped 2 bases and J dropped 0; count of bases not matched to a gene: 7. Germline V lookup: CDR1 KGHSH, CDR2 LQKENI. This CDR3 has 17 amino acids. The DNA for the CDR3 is TGTGCCAGCTCACCATCGGACAGGACTTTCTCTGGAAACACCATATATTTT. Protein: CASSPSDRTFSGNTIYF.